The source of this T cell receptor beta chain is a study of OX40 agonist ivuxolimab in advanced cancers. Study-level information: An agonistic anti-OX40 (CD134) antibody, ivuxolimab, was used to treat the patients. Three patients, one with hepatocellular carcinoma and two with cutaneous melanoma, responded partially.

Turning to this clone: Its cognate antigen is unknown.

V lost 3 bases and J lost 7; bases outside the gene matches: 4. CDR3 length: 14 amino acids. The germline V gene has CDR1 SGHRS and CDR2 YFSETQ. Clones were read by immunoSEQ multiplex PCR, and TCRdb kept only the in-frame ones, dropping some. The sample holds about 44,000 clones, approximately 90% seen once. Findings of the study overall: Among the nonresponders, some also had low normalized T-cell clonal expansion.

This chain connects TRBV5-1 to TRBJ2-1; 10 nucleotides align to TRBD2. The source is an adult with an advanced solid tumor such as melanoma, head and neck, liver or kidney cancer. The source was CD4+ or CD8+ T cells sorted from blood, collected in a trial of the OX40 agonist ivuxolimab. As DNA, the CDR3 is TGCGCCAGCAGCTCAAGCGGGGGGGATAATGAGCAGTTCTTC. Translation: CASSSSGGDNEQFF. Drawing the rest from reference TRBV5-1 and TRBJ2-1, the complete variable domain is KAGVTQTPRYLIKTRGQQVTLSCSPISGHRSVSWYQQTPGQGLQFLFEYFSETQRNKGNFPGRFSGRQFSNSRSEMNVSTLELGDSALYLCASSSSGGDNEQFFGPGTRLTVL.